This TCR beta chain was identified in a study of blood T cells in healthy people across ages. As concerns this clonotype: The antigen remains undetermined.

Each sample provided at least 6 micrograms of extracted total RNA. Study-wide results and caveats: Strongly correlated with naive T cell percentage was TCR beta diversity. Higher diversity, along with more naive CD4+ cells, distinguished long-lived donors from aged donors. Donor CMV status, an unknown factor, possibly confounded changes in expanded clonotypes.

Trimming removed 4 bases from V and 1 base from J, with 14 bases in between. CDR3 size: 16 residues. Germline V gene data show CDR1 as MNHEY and CDR2 as SVGEGT. A sample-barcoded 5' primer and a J-beta primer mix were used in a second PCR of about 7 to 12 cycles. MiXCR, run by TCRdb on the 5' RACE reads, gives a single entry per CDR3 protein. The profile covers about 800,000 distinct CDR3 sequences, with about 25% appearing a single time and more than 3% taken by the ten largest. In addition, the sample was reused for a study of T cells of mothers and their children.

The receptor was isolated from a boy between 10 and 17 years old in good health. Input material: blood. V is TRBV6-2 or TRBV6-3 and J is TRBJ1-5; D might be TRBD1 (6 bases). The CDR3, as DNA: TGTGCCAGCAGTTCGCAGGGGAGAGGGAGCAATCAGCCCCAGCATTTT. Translated, it gives CASSSQGRGSNQPQHF.